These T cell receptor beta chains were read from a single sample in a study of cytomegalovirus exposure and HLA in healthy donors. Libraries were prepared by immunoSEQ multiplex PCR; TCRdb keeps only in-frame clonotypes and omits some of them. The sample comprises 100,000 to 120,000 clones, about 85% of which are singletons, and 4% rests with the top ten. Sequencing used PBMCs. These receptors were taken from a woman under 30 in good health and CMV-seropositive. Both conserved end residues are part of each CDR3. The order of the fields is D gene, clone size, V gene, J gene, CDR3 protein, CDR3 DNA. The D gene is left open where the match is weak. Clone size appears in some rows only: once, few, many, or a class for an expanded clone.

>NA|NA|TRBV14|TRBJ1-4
CASSQPRGGEKLFF
TGTGCCAGCAGCCAACCCAGGGGAGGGGAAAAACTGTTTTTT
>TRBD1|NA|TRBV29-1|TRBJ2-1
CSAGTGTYSYNEQFF
TGCAGCGCCGGGACAGGCACTTACTCCTACAATGAGCAGTTCTTC
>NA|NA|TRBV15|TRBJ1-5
CATSPGIYSNQPQHF
TGTGCCACCTCGCCCGGGATCTATAGCAATCAGCCCCAGCATTTT
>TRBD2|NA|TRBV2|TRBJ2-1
CASSEAGGSTSYNEQFF
TGTGCCAGCAGTGAAGCCGGGGGGTCAACCTCCTACAATGAGCAGTTCTTC
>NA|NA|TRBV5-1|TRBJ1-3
CASSRNTGTTFGNTIYF
TGCGCCAGCAGCAGGAATACTGGGACAACCTTCGGAAACACCATATATTTT
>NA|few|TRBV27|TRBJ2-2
CGVGVVPGELFF
TGCGGAGTCGGGGTGGTCCCCGGGGAGCTGTTTTTT
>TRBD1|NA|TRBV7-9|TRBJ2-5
CASSIGQAPGETQYF
TGTGCCAGCAGCATCGGACAGGCCCCCGGGGAGACCCAGTACTTC
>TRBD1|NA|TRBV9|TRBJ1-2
CASSAATGGARPYGYTF
TGTGCCAGCAGCGCAGCGACAGGGGGCGCGAGGCCCTATGGCTACACCTTC
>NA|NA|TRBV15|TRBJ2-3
CATDRAFSTDTQYF
TGTGCCACCGACAGAGCTTTTAGCACAGATACGCAGTATTTT
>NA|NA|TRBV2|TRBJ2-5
CASGETETQYF
TGTGCCAGCGGGGAGACAGAGACCCAGTACTTC
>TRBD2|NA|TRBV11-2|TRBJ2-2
CASSRLAGLAGELFF
TGTGCCAGCAGCCGACTAGCGGGACTCGCCGGGGAGCTGTTTTTT
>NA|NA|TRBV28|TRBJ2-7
CASSLSGSSYEQYF
TGTGCCAGCAGTTTGAGCGGCAGCTCCTACGAGCAGTACTTC
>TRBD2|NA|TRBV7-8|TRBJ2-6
CASSSQEVAGGTGANVLTF
TGTGCCAGCAGCTCTCAGGAGGTGGCGGGAGGTACGGGGGCCAACGTCCTGACTTTC
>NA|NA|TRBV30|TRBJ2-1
CAWSQGGPPYNEQFF
TGTGCCTGGAGTCAGGGGGGACCCCCCTACAATGAGCAGTTCTTC
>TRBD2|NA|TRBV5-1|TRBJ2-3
CASSSGTSPDTQYF
TGCGCCAGCAGCTCCGGGACTAGCCCAGATACGCAGTATTTT
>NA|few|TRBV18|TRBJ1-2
CASSLETGSHGYTF
TGTGCCAGCTCACTCGAAACAGGGAGCCATGGCTACACCTTC
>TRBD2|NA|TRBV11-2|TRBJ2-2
CASSTRGSGGSRELFF
TGTGCCAGCAGCACAAGAGGTAGCGGGGGTAGCCGGGAGCTGTTTTTT
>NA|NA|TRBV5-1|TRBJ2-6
CASSSTVSGANVLTF
TGCGCCAGCAGCTCGACAGTAAGTGGGGCCAACGTCCTGACTTTC
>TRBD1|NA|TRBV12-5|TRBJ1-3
CASGLWDRGNTIYF
TGTGCTAGTGGTCTCTGGGACAGAGGAAACACCATATATTTT
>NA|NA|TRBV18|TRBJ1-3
CASSSTGTTIYF
TGTGCCAGCTCATCGACGGGAACCACCATATATTTT
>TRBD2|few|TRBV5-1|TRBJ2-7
CASSLAGSGKVYEQYF
TGCGCCAGCAGCTTGGCCGGGAGCGGGAAGGTCTACGAGCAGTACTTC
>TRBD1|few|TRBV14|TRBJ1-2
CASGTGDMDYGYTF
TGTGCCAGCGGTACAGGGGATATGGACTATGGCTACACCTTC
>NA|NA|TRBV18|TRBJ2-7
CASSPPGAYEQYF
TGTGCCAGCTCACCACCGGGGGCATACGAGCAGTACTTC
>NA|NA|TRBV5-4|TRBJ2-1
CASSRWGGANNEQFF
TGTGCCAGCAGCCGTTGGGGGGGGGCGAACAATGAGCAGTTCTTC
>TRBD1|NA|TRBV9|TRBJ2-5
CASSMGTVLQETQYF
TGTGCCAGCAGCATGGGGACAGTTCTTCAAGAGACCCAGTACTTC
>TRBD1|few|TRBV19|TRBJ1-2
CASSIPGQGDYGYTF
TGTGCCAGTAGTATTCCCGGACAGGGGGACTATGGCTACACCTTC
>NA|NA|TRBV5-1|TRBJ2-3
CASRSGAVSTDTQYF
TGCGCCAGCCGAAGTGGGGCGGTGAGCACAGATACGCAGTATTTT
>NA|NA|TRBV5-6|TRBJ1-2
CASNVPTGSSRGYTF
TGTGCCAGCAACGTCCCCACAGGTTCGAGTCGTGGCTACACCTTC